This TCR beta chain was obtained from a study of OX40 agonist ivuxolimab in advanced cancers. About the research overall: The patients received ivuxolimab by intravenous route every 2 weeks at 0.01 to 10 mg/kg. Partial responses were achieved by three patients, one with hepatocellular carcinoma and two with cutaneous melanoma.

Blood samples were obtained at baseline, cycle 4 day 1, and cycle 7 day 1. Study outcomes and limitations: There were, on average, more expanded clones in CD8+ T cells than in CD4+.

A note on this clone: Its antigen is currently unknown.

Some clones are missing from TCRdb's copy, which holds only in-frame ones; the method was immunoSEQ multiplex PCR. This sample carries tens of thousands of clones, about 90% of them seen once, and the ten largest clones take 5.4%. The sample was CD4+ or CD8+ T cells sorted from blood, taken in a trial of the OX40 agonist ivuxolimab. The clonotype was recovered from an adult with an advanced solid tumor such as melanoma, head and neck, liver or kidney cancer.

The CDR3 loop reads CASSLVSGSYNEQFF. The CDR3 DNA reads TGTGCCAGCAGCTTAGTTAGCGGATCCTACAATGAGCAGTTCTTC. This rearrangement joins TRBV7-8 to TRBJ2-1; a weak D match, TRBD2 (6 bases). The CDR3 sequence is 15 residues long. V dropped 1 base and J dropped 1 base, with 8 bases sitting between them. From germline, CDR1 is SGHVS and CDR2 FQNEAQ. Complete variable domain (other parts from reference TRBV7-8 and TRBJ2-1): GAGVSQSPRYKVAKRGQDVALRCDPISGHVSLFWYQQALGQGPEFLTYFQNEAQLDKSGLPSDRFFAERPEGSVSTLKIQRTQQEDSAVYLCASSLVSGSYNEQFFGPGTRLTVL.